What follows is one T cell receptor beta chain and its context. The use of a sample-barcoded 5' primer and a J-beta primer mix characterized a second PCR of roughly 6 to 11 cycles. Each CDR3 protein gets one entry after TCRdb re-called the 5' RACE reads with MiXCR. The sample contains fewer than 2,000,000 distinct CDR3 sequences, 30% to 40% of which appear only once. The data belong to a study of blood T cells in healthy people across ages. Trimming shortened V by 4 bases and J by 4 bases, and 11 bases separated the two germline ends. The V gene's germline CDR1 is MRHNA and CDR2 SNTAGT. The CDR3 sequence is 14 residues long.

Sequencing input: blood. This rearrangement joins TRBV6-4 to TRBJ1-5; maybe TRBD1 (5 bases). This sequence was found in a woman aged 25 to 45 in good health. CDR3 sequence (DNA): TGTGCCAGCAGTGCACAGGCGGGAAATCAGCCCCAGCATTTT. As protein: CASSAQAGNQPQHF.